A selection of T cell receptor beta chains follows, all from one sample in a study of shared clonotypes between healthy human individuals. Assay used: immunoSEQ multiplex PCR; TCRdb lists only in-frame clones, some missing. The table has around 750,000 clones, about 74% seen once. Sequencing was carried out using memory CD4+ T cells sorted from blood. These receptors were obtained from a woman under 40 in good health. Each CDR3 is given with its conserved first and last residue. Each record gives: J gene, D gene, V gene, clone size, CDR3 DNA, CDR3 protein. A D gene is named only where the DNA matches it firmly. Only some rows state a clone size, as once, few, many or a class for expanded clones.

TRBJ2-7	TRBD1	TRBV5-4	-	TGTGCCAGCAGCTCTGACAGGGCCTACGAGCAGTACTTC	CASSSDRAYEQYF
TRBJ1-3	-	TRBV6-5	-	TGTGCCAGCAGTTACTCGCATTCCGGAAACACCATATATTTT	CASSYSHSGNTIYF
TRBJ2-7	TRBD1	TRBV19	-	TGTGCCAGTACCCCCAGGACAGGGGCGGCCTACGAGCAGTACTTC	CASTPRTGAAYEQYF
TRBJ2-7	TRBD1	TRBV28	-	TGTGCCAGCAGTCCTAACAGGGGATGGGAGCAGTACTTC	CASSPNRGWEQYF
TRBJ2-7	-	TRBV2	-	TGTGCCAGCAGGGTGACCGATTCCTACGAGCAGTACTTC	CASRVTDSYEQYF
TRBJ2-4	TRBD1	TRBV11-2	-	TGTGCCAGCAGCTCCCTACAGGGGCGGGCCAAAAACATTCAGTACTTC	CASSSLQGRAKNIQYF
TRBJ2-3	TRBD1	TRBV10-1	few	TGCGCCAGCAGTGAGTCGGGGACAGAGACAGATACGCAGTATTTT	CASSESGTETDTQYF
TRBJ1-2	TRBD1	TRBV5-1	-	TGCGCCAGCAGCTCACAGGGGACGCGATCCAACCTAGGCTACACCTTC	CASSSQGTRSNLGYTF
TRBJ2-7	-	TRBV10-3	-	TGTGCCATCAGAAGACTAGACCTTTCCTACGAGCAGTACTTC	CAIRRLDLSYEQYF
TRBJ2-7	TRBD2	TRBV10-3	-	TGTGCCATCAGTACACCTAGCGGGACGACCTACGAGCAGTACTTC	CAISTPSGTTYEQYF
TRBJ2-2	-	TRBV5-1	-	TGCGCCAGCAGCCTGGCTGGGGGGAACACCGGGGAGCTGTTTTTT	CASSLAGGNTGELFF
TRBJ2-7	-	TRBV15	few	TGTGCCACCAGCAGTAGGGGGACTGCGTCCTACGAGCAGTACTTC	CATSSRGTASYEQYF
TRBJ1-2	-	TRBV2	-	TGTGCCAGCAGTGATCTGGATATTGCAGCCACTAACTATGGCTACACCTTC	CASSDLDIAATNYGYTF
TRBJ2-1	-	TRBV19	-	TGTGCCAGTAGTATAGCGGGAGTGGGCTCCTACAATGAGCAGTTCTTC	CASSIAGVGSYNEQFF
TRBJ2-6	TRBD2	TRBV9	-	TGTGCCAGCAGCGTTTTTTCCCCACCGGGACTAGCGTTTTCTGGGGCCAACGTCCTGACTTTC	CASSVFSPPGLAFSGANVLTF
TRBJ1-5	TRBD1	TRBV6-1	-	TGTGCCAGCAGTACCGGGACAGGCAATCAGCCCCAGCATTTT	CASSTGTGNQPQHF
TRBJ2-1	TRBD2	TRBV2	-	TGTGCCAGCAGTGAGCTAGCGGGACCGGCCGAGCAGTTCTTC	CASSELAGPAEQFF
TRBJ2-7	TRBD2	TRBV28	-	TGTGCCACCTCCCTCCCCGGACTAGCGGGAGTAGGTAACGAGCAGTACTTC	CATSLPGLAGVGNEQYF
TRBJ1-1	-	TRBV19	-	TGTGCCAGTAGTATAGGTAGCTTGAACACTGAAGCTTTCTTT	CASSIGSLNTEAFF
TRBJ2-1	TRBD2	TRBV19	-	TGTGCCAGTAGTATGAAGTGGCTAGCGGGAGTCTATGAGCAGTTCTTC	CASSMKWLAGVYEQFF
TRBJ2-7	TRBD1	TRBV28	-	TGTGCCAGCCGGACAGGGCCCTCCTACGAGCAGTACTTC	CASRTGPSYEQYF
TRBJ1-2	-	TRBV6-6	-	TGTGCCAGCAGTCGAGACCTCTATGGCTACACCTTC	CASSRDLYGYTF
TRBJ1-1	-	TRBV2	-	TGTGCCTCGACGGGCCACATGAACACTGAAGCTTTCTTT	CASTGHMNTEAFF
TRBJ2-1	TRBD1	TRBV5-1	-	TGCGCCAGCAGCGTAGACAGGGGGTCCTACAATGAGCAGTTCTTC	CASSVDRGSYNEQFF
TRBJ1-1	TRBD1	TRBV5-1	-	TGCGCCAGCAGCAGTCACAGGGGATCGAACACTGAAGCTTTCTTT	CASSSHRGSNTEAFF
TRBJ1-6	TRBD1	TRBV28	-	TGTGCCAGCAGGGGGGACAGGAATTCACCCCTCCACTTT	CASRGDRNSPLHF
TRBJ2-5	-	TRBV5-1	-	TGCGCCAGCAGCTGGGGGAGGAGAGGGAATGAGACCCAGTACTTC	CASSWGRRGNETQYF
TRBJ2-1	-	TRBV20-1	-	TGCAGTGCTAGACCTGCAGTTGAGCAGTTCTTC	CSARPAVEQFF
TRBJ1-1	-	TRBV19	-	TGTGCCAGTAGTATCCTACAGGCCCCGGGAGAGACGAACACTGAAGCTTTCTTT	CASSILQAPGETNTEAFF
TRBJ2-7	TRBD2	TRBV5-1	-	TGCGCCAGCAGCATAGGACTAGCGGCCCCCTACGAGCAGTACTTC	CASSIGLAAPYEQYF
TRBJ1-1	-	TRBV5-1	-	TGCGCCAGCAGCTCCCAGGGTAACACTGAAGCTTTCTTT	CASSSQGNTEAFF
TRBJ2-2	-	TRBV28	-	TGTGCCAGCAGTTTTCTACCACTAAACACCGGGGAGCTGTTTTTT	CASSFLPLNTGELFF
TRBJ2-7	TRBD2	TRBV7-2	-	TGTGCCAGCAGCGAGGGACTAGCGGGAGTATACGAGCAGTACTTC	CASSEGLAGVYEQYF
TRBJ2-7	TRBD2	TRBV19	few	TGTGCCAGTATGAGGGGGACTAGCGGGAGCGGCGAGCAGTACTTC	CASMRGTSGSGEQYF
TRBJ2-1	-	TRBV6-1	-	TGTGCCAGCAGTGAATGGTGGGGGAAATCCTACAATGAGCAGTTCTTC	CASSEWWGKSYNEQFF
TRBJ2-3	-	TRBV28	-	TGTGCCAGCAGTTTTGTGTCAGACAACACAGATACGCAGTATTTT	CASSFVSDNTDTQYF
TRBJ2-1	-	TRBV10-1	-	TGCGCCAGCGGCCAGGGGCAGGGGTACAATGAGCAGTTCTTC	CASGQGQGYNEQFF
TRBJ2-4	TRBD1	TRBV28	-	TGTGCCAGCAGCGACGCCGGGACAGGGAAAAACATTCAGTACTTC	CASSDAGTGKNIQYF
TRBJ2-7	-	TRBV7-9	-	TGTGCCAGCAGCCACACGGGCCTCTACGAGCAGTACTTC	CASSHTGLYEQYF
TRBJ2-7	TRBD2	TRBV4-2	-	TGTGCCAGCAGCCATTCAAGGGAGGGGAGCTACGAGCAGTACTTC	CASSHSREGSYEQYF
TRBJ2-7	-	TRBV27	-	TGTGCCAGCAGGCCAGCGTCCTTCTCCTCCTACGAGCAGTACTTC	CASRPASFSSYEQYF
TRBJ2-7	-	TRBV10-3	-	TGTGCCATCTCTCGGGACACCGAACCTACCTACGAGCAGTACTTC	CAISRDTEPTYEQYF
TRBJ2-3	TRBD2	TRBV29-1	-	TGCAGCGCGCTAGCGGGAACAGATACGCAGTATTTT	CSALAGTDTQYF
TRBJ2-1	-	TRBV6-5	-	TGTGCCAGCAGTTACCGCCCCGGAGGGTTCAATGAGCAGTTCTTC	CASSYRPGGFNEQFF
TRBJ2-7	-	TRBV19	-	TGTGCCAGTAACCAAGACCCCGCCTACGAGCAGTACTTC	CASNQDPAYEQYF
TRBJ2-5	TRBD2	TRBV29-1	-	TGCAGCGTCCGCCTTGGACTAGCGGGGGGGCCCCAAGAGACCCAGTACTTC	CSVRLGLAGGPQETQYF
TRBJ1-1	-	TRBV28	-	TGTGCCAGCACCCCGGCCAGGGCTGAAGCTTTCTTT	CASTPARAEAFF
TRBJ2-3	TRBD2	TRBV5-4	few	TGTGCCAGCAGCTTCACTAGCGGGGTGGTAGATACGCAGTATTTT	CASSFTSGVVDTQYF
TRBJ1-1	-	TRBV27	-	TGTGCCAGCAGTTTATCCTGGGAAGGGGAAGCTTTCTTT	CASSLSWEGEAFF
TRBJ2-3	-	TRBV25-1	once	TGTGCCAGCAGTGGCCGAATGGGTAGCACAGATACGCAGTATTTT	CASSGRMGSTDTQYF
TRBJ2-7	-	TRBV5-6	-	TGTGCCAGCAGCTTGGTGTCAGGGAGCTCCTACGAGCAGTACTTC	CASSLVSGSSYEQYF
TRBJ2-1	TRBD2	TRBV5-6	-	TGTGCCAGCAGCTTAGGCGGGAGCTCCGCATACAATGAGCAGTTCTTC	CASSLGGSSAYNEQFF
TRBJ2-1	TRBD2	TRBV6-5	-	TGTGCCAGCAGCCCCCCGGGTAGCGGGAGGTCTGAGCAGTTCTTC	CASSPPGSGRSEQFF
TRBJ1-1	-	TRBV5-1	-	TGCGCCAGCAGCTCGTTAGAACACACTGAAGCTTTCTTT	CASSSLEHTEAFF
TRBJ1-5	-	TRBV7-3	-	TGTGCCAGCAGCTTAGGCCCCGGCTTAAATCAGCCCCAGCATTTT	CASSLGPGLNQPQHF